These 32 T cell receptor beta chains were sequenced from one sample in a study of blood T cells in healthy people across ages. Combining a sample-barcoded 5' primer with a J-beta primer mix, a second PCR ran for about 6 to 12 cycles. Via MiXCR, TCRdb re-called the 5' RACE reads, giving one row per CDR3 protein. The sample has hundreds of thousands of distinct CDR3 sequences; more than 25% are singletons. The sample was blood. The receptors here all came from a woman of 80 years or more in good health.

This clonotype was seen ten or more times. The chain is built from TRBV7-2 and TRBJ2-5; TRBD1 aligns across 11 bases. The CDR3 consists of 18 residues. The V gene's germline CDR1 is SGHTA and CDR2 FQGNSA. With V trimmed by 4 bases and J by 5 bases, 15 bases remained unmatched. CDR3 in DNA: TGTGCCAGCAGCTCCCGCCTTACGGGACAGGGGGAATTGGAGACCCAGTACTTC. Encoded protein: CASSSRLTGQGELETQYF. Full variable domain (remainder filled in from reference TRBV7-2 and TRBJ2-5): GAGVSQSPSNKVTEKGKDVELRCDPISGHTALYWYRQSLGQGLEFLIYFQGNSAPDKSGLPSDRFSAERTGGSVSTLTIQRTQQEDSAVYLCASSSRLTGQGELETQYFGPGTRLLVL.

V usage is TRBV7-2 and J usage is TRBJ2-7; perhaps TRBD2 as D (5 bases). V lost 4 bases and J 0 bases, leaving 13 bases between the germline ends. The CDR3 is made up of 15 amino acids. CDR1 SGHTA and CDR2 FQGNSA come from the germline V gene. CDR3 residues: CASSSEGRFSYEQYF. Here the CDR3 DNA reads TGTGCCAGCAGCTCAGAGGGCAGGTTCTCCTACGAGCAGTACTTC.

This clonotype was counted ten times or more. CDR3 amino acids: CASSLSFSTNEKLFF. The DNA for the CDR3 is TGTGCCAGCAGCCTGAGTTTTTCAACTAATGAAAAACTGTTTTTT. The J gene is TRBJ1-4, the V gene TRBV7-9; D gene ambiguous. The V and J ends lost 5 bases and 0 bases respectively, with 10 bases between them. The CDR3 sequence is 15 residues long. Germline CDR1 is SEHNR and CDR2 is FQNEAQ (reference sequence). The complete variable domain, with remaining parts taken from reference TRBV7-9 and TRBJ1-4, reads DTGVSQNPRHKITKRGQNVTFRCDPISEHNRLYWYRQTLGQGPEFLTYFQNEAQLEKSRLLSDRFSAERPKGSFSTLEIQRTEQGDSAMYLCASSLSFSTNEKLFFGSGTQLSVL.

This clonotype came up a few times. A much bigger clone sits one base away, suggesting this may be a read error. The chain combines TRBV27 with TRBJ2-1, with D perhaps TRBD1 (6 bases). There are 15 residues in the CDR3. V was shortened by 8 bases and J by 9 bases, with 23 bases between the two germline ends. Germline loops: CDR1 MNHEY, CDR2 SMNVEV (reference sequence). The CDR3 here is CASAFRQVSRFEQFF. The CDR3 coding sequence is TGTGCCAGCGCATTCCGACAGGTCTCTCGATTTGAGCAGTTCTTC.

This clonotype was seen at least ten times. The rearrangement uses TRBV6-2 or TRBV6-3 and TRBJ2-5; 9 bases agree with TRBD2. The CDR3 consists of 15 residues. After removal of 2 bases from V and 4 bases from J, the junction contained 5 bases not matched to a gene. Germline CDR1 MNHEY, CDR2 SVGEGT. CDR3 in DNA: TGTGCCAGCAGTTACGGGCGGGGGGGCGGAGAGACCCAGTACTTC. Its protein product is CASSYGRGGGETQYF.

The chain recombines TRBV19 with TRBJ1-1; D may be TRBD1 (6 bases). V lost 5 bases to trimming and J lost 2 bases, with 18 bases between them. In germline, CDR1 is LNHDA, CDR2 SQIVND (reference sequence). This CDR3 comprises 16 residues. Here the CDR3 reads CASSPVQGGVNTEAFF. Written as DNA, the CDR3 is TGTGCCAGTAGTCCCGTACAGGGCGGTGTTAACACTGAAGCTTTCTTT.

The chain carries TRBV6-2 or TRBV6-3 and TRBJ1-1, with 8 positions matching TRBD1. Per the germline V gene, CDR1 is MNHEY and CDR2 is SVGEGT. V was pared by 2 bases and J by 0 bases, with 11 bases of the junction left unmatched. This CDR3 spans 18 amino acids. The CDR3 region is CASSYPWPGQGMNTEAFF. The CDR3 DNA reads TGTGCCAGCAGTTACCCGTGGCCCGGACAGGGTATGAACACTGAAGCTTTCTTT.

Details on this clonotype: Just one base apart from a much larger clone, this may be a read error. The chain combines TRBV12-3 or TRBV12-4 with TRBJ2-6; 11 positions agree with TRBD1. With V trimmed by 6 bases and J by 3 bases, 13 bases remained unmatched. CDR3 size: 19 residues. This CDR3 is CASRLRDRGISHGANVLTF. In nucleotides, the CDR3 is TGTGCCAGCAGACTCCGGGACAGGGGGATATCGCATGGGGCCAACGTCCTGACTTTC.

CDR3 bases: TGTGCCAGCAGCTTAAATAGCGCGGGCATCGCCTACGAGCAGTACTTC. Protein: CASSLNSAGIAYEQYF. J is TRBJ2-1 and V is TRBV11-3; tentative D call: TRBD2 (5 bases). Gene TRBJ2-7 matches the end of the DNA better, so the J call may be wrong. The germline V gene has CDR1 SGHNT and CDR2 YENEEA. The CDR3 totals 16 residues.

The table lists this clonotype with many counts. This rearrangement joins TRBV11-3 to TRBJ2-3; D perhaps matches TRBD2 (6 bases). The V gene's germline CDR1 is SGHNT and CDR2 YENEEA. This CDR3 spans 17 amino acids. V lost 1 base and J lost 3, with 17 bases in between. Here the CDR3 reads CASSLGFGRESTDTQYF. The DNA for the CDR3 is TGTGCCAGCAGCTTAGGGTTTGGACGGGAGAGTACAGATACGCAGTATTTT.

The table lists this clonotype with many counts. The chain combines TRBV20-1 with TRBJ2-3, with TRBD2 identical over 9 bases. This CDR3 has 17 amino acids. Germline assignment: CDR1 DFQATT and CDR2 SNEGSKA (reference sequence). J lost 3 bases, V lost 1 base, and 11 bases had no gene match. CDR3 DNA: TGCAGTGCTAGAGGTACAGGACTAGCGATGAGAACAGATACGCAGTATTTT. The encoded protein is CSARGTGLAMRTDTQYF.

In this sample, this clonotype turned up many times. The V call is TRBV12-3 or TRBV12-4, the J call TRBJ1-6; possibly TRBD1 for D (6 bases). The CDR3 has 17 amino acids. The V gene lost 1 base and the J gene lost 3 bases, with 13 bases spanning the gap. The DNA for the CDR3 is TGTGCCAGCAGTTTAGGCGAAACAGGGATCTATAATTCACCCCTCCACTTT. Translated, it gives CASSLGETGIYNSPLHF.

Notes on this clonotype: A clone one base away is much larger, so this may be a read error. The chain carries TRBV7-2 and TRBJ2-1, with 8 bases aligning to TRBD2. The last part of the DNA fits TRBJ2-7 better; the J call may be wrong. In germline, CDR1 is SGHTA, CDR2 FQGNSA. This CDR3 contains 15 residues. CDR3 DNA: TGTGCCAGCATCAGCGGGGGTATATCCTACAATGAGCAGTACTTC. Its translation is CASISGGISYNEQYF.

This clonotype showed up many times. The chain is built from TRBV10-3 and TRBJ2-4, with TRBD1 matching over 9 bases. The CDR3 runs to 12 residues. Germline lookup yields CDR1 ENHRY and CDR2 SYGVKD. V trimming: 10 bases; J trimming: 5 bases; junction bases outside the gene matches: 3. The CDR3 nucleotides read TGTGCCACGAGGACAGGGGAAAACATTCAGTACTTC. Amino acid sequence: CATRTGENIQYF.

About this clonotype itself: With a much larger clone just one base away, this may be a read error. The chain recombines TRBV5-5 with TRBJ2-7; TRBD2 agrees at 7 bases. CDR1 and CDR2 (germline): SGHKS, YYEKEE (reference sequence). J lost 9 bases, V lost 0 bases, and 6 bases had no gene match. The CDR3 length is 13 residues. CDR3 bases: TGTGCCAGCAGCTTGGTGGACGGCGGGGGGCAGTACTTC. Translated, it gives CASSLVDGGGQYF.

In its sample, this clonotype was seen many times. The chain links TRBV29-1 to TRBJ2-3; 11 nucleotides match TRBD2. Trimming at V came to 0 bases and at J to 2 bases, leaving 4 bases not matched to a gene. Germline values: CDR1 SQVTM, CDR2 ANQGSEA. The CDR3 runs 16 residues. This CDR3 is CSVEDLAGGLTDTQYF. The CDR3 nucleotides read TGCAGCGTTGAAGATCTAGCGGGGGGCCTCACAGATACGCAGTATTTT.

This clonotype turned up a few times. The genes are TRBV27 and TRBJ1-4, with a weak D call TRBD1 (6 bases). The CDR3 consists of 15 residues. Trimming pared 7 bases from V and 7 bases from J, leaving 19 bases between. The germline V gene has CDR1 MNHEY and CDR2 SMNVEV (reference sequence). In DNA, the CDR3 is TGTGCCAGCAAGGGGGGTGAGGGAACCGGTGAAAAACTGTTTTTT. Amino acid sequence: CASKGGEGTGEKLFF.

The CDR3 loop is CASSLSRATEAFF. CDR3 DNA sequence: TGTGCCAGCAGTTTATCTCGGGCCACTGAAGCTTTCTTT. This rearrangement joins TRBV27 to TRBJ1-1, with D uncertain. Trimming stripped 0 bases from V and 4 bases from J, with 6 bases between. CDR3 size: 13 residues. Germline lookup yields CDR1 MNHEY and CDR2 SMNVEV (reference sequence).

As for this clonotype: A much larger clone differs from this one at a single base, so this may be a read error. This chain connects TRBV30 to TRBJ2-1; D may be TRBD1 or TRBD2 (5 bases each). The DNA end is more similar to TRBJ2-7, so the J call may be wrong. Per germline, CDR1 GTSNPN and CDR2 SVGIG (reference sequence). CDR3 length equals 13 residues. The CDR3 loop reads CAWSAGTANEQYF. The CDR3 DNA is TGTGCCTGGAGTGCCGGGACCGCGAATGAGCAGTACTTC.

On this clonotype itself: A much larger clone is a single base away; this may be a read error. V and J are TRBV6-1 and TRBJ2-6; D remains unclear. This CDR3 has 15 residues. Trimming took off 4 bases at V and 0 bases at J, with 7 bases between the two ends. From germline, CDR1 is MNHNS and CDR2 SASEGT. In nucleotides, the CDR3 is TGTGCCAGCAGTGGACACAGCTCTGGGGCCAACGTCCTGACTTTC. It encodes CASSGHSSGANVLTF.

The gene calls are TRBV30 and TRBJ1-2; 8 bases are a match to TRBD1. The germline V gene has CDR1 GTSNPN and CDR2 SVGIG (reference sequence). V was clipped by 4 bases and J by 0 bases; unmatched bases: 4. This CDR3 spans 14 amino acids. CDR3 loop: CAWKSGGPNYGYTF. DNA of the CDR3: TGTGCCTGGAAATCAGGGGGCCCTAACTATGGCTACACCTTC.

This clonotype was detected only a few times. The chain is built from TRBV20-1 and TRBJ1-5, with D uncertain. Germline V gene data show CDR1 as DFQATT and CDR2 as SNEGSKA (reference sequence). The germline V and J ends were trimmed by 3 bases and 3 bases, with 12 bases remaining between them. CDR3 length equals 14 residues. This CDR3 reads CSASGRSDNQPQHF. As DNA, the CDR3 is TGCAGTGCTAGTGGCAGGTCTGACAATCAGCCCCAGCATTTT.

In its sample, this clonotype was seen a few times. The gene calls are TRBV12-3 or TRBV12-4 and TRBJ2-4; D perhaps matches TRBD2 (5 bases). TRBJ2-7 matches the DNA end more closely, so the J call is doubtful. This CDR3 has 14 amino acids. This CDR3 is CASTRGSLGDEQYF. The CDR3 nucleotides read TGTGCCAGCACCCGTGGTTCCCTCGGGGACGAGCAGTACTTC.

The table lists this clonotype with a few counts. V usage is TRBV10-3 and J usage is TRBJ1-4; D may be TRBD1 (6 bases). Deletions cut 6 bases from V and 8 bases from J, with 10 bases between. This CDR3 has 12 residues. CDR1 is ENHRY and CDR2 is SYGVKD in the germline V gene. The CDR3 region is CAISTTGEKLFF. In DNA form, the CDR3 reads TGTGCCATCAGCACCACAGGGGAAAAACTGTTTTTT.

Regarding this clonotype: At one end the junction does not follow the germline gene, possibly because of a read error. CDR3 sequence (DNA): TGTGCCAGCAGCCTAGCGATTAACACCGGGGAGCCGTTTTTT. It codes for CASSLAINTGEPFF. V and J are TRBV6-2 or TRBV6-3 and TRBJ2-2, with D possibly TRBD2 on 6 matching bases. Germline CDR1 is MNHEY and CDR2 is SVGEGT. CDR3 length: 14 residues.

This clonotype occurred many times. The chain links TRBV10-3 to TRBJ2-5; D is undetermined. The V gene's germline CDR1 is ENHRY and CDR2 SYGVKD. This CDR3 is 13 amino acids long. V shed 5 bases and J shed 4 bases, with 11 bases lying between them. The DNA for the CDR3 is TGTGCCATCAGTCCCGGGTTGCTAGAGACCCAGTACTTC. This encodes CAISPGLLETQYF.

This clonotype was seen repeatedly, ten times or more. This chain links TRBV12-3 or TRBV12-4 with TRBJ2-1, with TRBD2 identical over 10 bases. This CDR3 comprises 15 residues. Trimming took 6 bases from V and 6 from J; bases not matched to a gene: 8. In DNA, the CDR3 is TGTGCCAGCAGCCTTGTTAGCGGGGGGATCAATGAGCAGTTCTTC. It is translated as CASSLVSGGINEQFF.

The chain joins TRBV30 to TRBJ1-2; D call uncertain. The CDR3 spans 14 residues. The ends were cut back, 3 bases at V and 0 bases at J, with 11 bases in the middle. Germline V gene lookup returns CDR1 GTSNPN and CDR2 SVGIG (reference sequence). CDR3: CAWRGDTTNYGYTF. The CDR3 DNA follows: TGTGCCTGGAGGGGAGATACTACTAACTATGGCTACACCTTC.

In the case of this clonotype: An end of the junction differs from the germline gene, which may be a read error. The gene calls are TRBV10-1 and TRBJ1-1; the D is unclear. The CDR3 runs 14 residues. Germline CDR1 is WNHNN and CDR2 is SYGVQD (reference sequence). The chain's CDR3 is CASGDRVGPAEAFF. CDR3 DNA: TGCGCCAGCGGTGACCGGGTGGGCCCCGCTGAAGCTTTCTTT.

This clonotype was found many times. The genes are TRBV5-8 and TRBJ2-3; no firm D call. V lost 0 bases to trimming and J lost 1 base, with 18 bases between them. This CDR3 is built from 18 residues. Germline V gene lookup returns CDR1 SGHTS and CDR2 YDEGEE. The DNA for the CDR3 is TGTGCCAGCAGCTTGGATGGCCCTACGCTAATGGGCACAGATACGCAGTATTTT. Translated, it gives CASSLDGPTLMGTDTQYF.

A few counts support this clonotype. A much larger clone differs by one base, so this may be a read error. CDR3 sequence: CTSSLATGVPRSYNEQFF. As DNA, the CDR3 is TGTACCAGCAGTTTAGCGACAGGGGTGCCGAGGTCCTACAATGAGCAGTTCTTC. The chain has TRBV12-3 or TRBV12-4 and TRBJ2-1; TRBD1 agrees at 8 bases. The CDR3 has 18 residues.

This clonotype was recorded at least ten times. J is TRBJ2-5 and V is TRBV12-3 or TRBV12-4, with a tentative D call TRBD1 (6 bases). There are 14 residues in the CDR3. Trimming removed 3 bases from V and 5 bases from J, with 13 bases in between. The CDR3 region is CASSFLGAGETQYF. In DNA form, the CDR3 reads TGTGCCAGCAGTTTTTTGGGGGCCGGGGAGACCCAGTACTTC.